Each of the 32 T cell receptor beta chains below was sequenced from the same sample in a study of blood T cell repertoires in COVID-19. Repertoires were generated with immunoSEQ multiplex PCR, while TCRdb's copy carries only in-frame clones and drops some. The profile shows 200,000 to 250,000 clones, less than 90% of them singletons. Source material: PBMCs or T cells enriched from blood (not recorded which). The receptor source for this set is a woman in her fifties or sixties in a cohort exposed to, infected with or recovered from COVID-19 (not recorded which).

The chain combines TRBV6-2 or TRBV6-3 with TRBJ2-1; D perhaps matches TRBD1 (6 bases). Germline CDR1 MNHEY, CDR2 SVGEGT. The CDR3 loop spans 15 amino acids. Trimming left V 6 bases short and J 5 bases short, with 17 bases between. The CDR3 DNA sequence: TGTGCCAGCAGCTCCCCCGAAACAGGGCACAATGAGCAGTTCTTC. Translated: CASSSPETGHNEQFF.

CDR3 in DNA: TGTGCCAGCAGCCAAGGCAGGGGTGGTAACTATGGCTACACCTTC. Its protein product is CASSQGRGGNYGYTF. The chain joins TRBV3-1 (or the pseudogene TRBV3-2) to TRBJ1-2; possibly TRBD1 for D (6 bases). The CDR3 spans 15 residues. Per germline, CDR1 LGHDT and CDR2 YNNKEL (reference sequence). Trimming left V 1 base short and J 1 base short, with 10 bases between.

The chain employs TRBV12-2 and TRBJ2-3; the D call of TRBD1 is as the table states it, not checked on the DNA. TRBV12-2 is a pseudogene locus. The CDR3 is 17 amino acids. CDR3 sequence (DNA): TGTGCAAGTCGCTTAGCGCTCACAGGGGGAGGCACAGATACGCAGTATTTT. Amino acid sequence: CASRLALTGGGTDTQYF.

The V gene is TRBV28, the J gene TRBJ2-1; TRBD1 aligns across 9 bases. This CDR3 has 14 residues. Germline CDR1 is MDHEN and CDR2 is SYDVKM. V lost 7 bases to trimming and J lost 3 bases; unmatched junction nucleotides: 4. CDR3 protein: CASTLGQGYNEQFF. In DNA form, the CDR3 reads TGTGCCAGCACCCTGGGACAGGGCTACAATGAGCAGTTCTTC.

The chain has TRBV3-1 (or the pseudogene TRBV3-2) and TRBJ2-3, with TRBD2 identical over 11 bases. Unmatched junction bases numbered 3, after V lost 0 bases and J lost 7 bases. Germline V gene data show CDR1 as LGHDT and CDR2 as YNNKEL (reference sequence). The CDR3 has 15 amino acids. CDR3 coding DNA: TGTGCCAGCAGCCAAGAGAGACTAGCGGGGAATACGCAGTATTTT. Amino acid sequence: CASSQERLAGNTQYF.

J is TRBJ2-4 and V is TRBV7-9; the match to TRBD1 covers 9 bases. V lost 5 bases and J lost 0; bases outside the gene matches: 11. Germline loops: CDR1 SEHNR, CDR2 FQNEAQ (reference sequence). The CDR3 is 18 amino acids. The CDR3 sequence is CASSQSWTGALAKNIQYF. The CDR3 DNA sequence: TGTGCCAGCAGCCAATCTTGGACAGGGGCGCTAGCCAAAAACATTCAGTACTTC.

The chain combines TRBV7-9 with TRBJ2-2, with a possible D match to TRBD2 (5 bases). V dropped 5 bases and J dropped 0 bases, with 13 bases sitting between them. Germline CDR1 SEHNR, CDR2 FQNEAQ (reference sequence). The CDR3 is made up of 16 amino acids. The CDR3 reads CASSHGRTTNTGELFF. The CDR3 nucleotides are TGTGCCAGCAGCCATGGGAGAACAACGAACACCGGGGAGCTGTTTTTT.

The chain carries TRBV6-5 and TRBJ2-3, with TRBD2 identical over 13 bases. This CDR3 spans 15 amino acids. The V segment lost 7 bases and the J segment 4 bases; nucleotides outside the gene matches: 5. The germline V gene has CDR1 MNHEY and CDR2 SVGAGI. The CDR3 bases are TGTGCCAGCACCCGACTAGCGGGGGGAGCAGATACGCAGTATTTT. Translating gives CASTRLAGGADTQYF.

The rearrangement joins TRBV10-3 to TRBJ1-1, with a tentative D call TRBD1 (6 bases). There are 14 residues in the CDR3. V was cut by 7 bases and J by 5 bases, with 17 bases left in between. Germline assignment: CDR1 ENHRY and CDR2 SYGVKD. The CDR3 DNA sequence: TGTGCCATCAAGAAGACAGGTGGGGATACTGAAGCTTTCTTT. This translates into CAIKKTGGDTEAFF.

This clone was counted ten times or more. This chain links TRBV7-2 with TRBJ2-5; 14 nucleotides align to TRBD2. V lost 4 bases and J lost 5; bases outside the gene matches: 6. The germline V gene encodes CDR1 SGHTA and CDR2 FQGNSA. The CDR3 covers 16 residues. CDR3 nucleotides: TGTGCCAGCAGCTCGGGACTAGCGGGGGCCAGGGAGACCCAGTACTTC. Residues: CASSSGLAGARETQYF.

J is TRBJ2-1 and V is TRBV11-2, with TRBD2 as a possible D gene (5 bases). Germline V CDR1 and CDR2: SGHAT, FQNNGV. V lost 5 bases and J lost 3, with 14 bases in between. The CDR3 totals 15 residues. Written as DNA, the CDR3 is TGTGCCAGCAGCCCACTCGCGGGCCTCTACAATGAGCAGTTCTTC. This translates into CASSPLAGLYNEQFF.

V is TRBV5-4 and J is TRBJ2-3, with 13 bases lining up with TRBD2. The CDR3 is 17 amino acids. Trimming removed 4 bases from V and 2 bases from J; junction bases left unmatched: 7. The germline CDR1 and CDR2 sequences are SGHNT and YYREEE (reference sequence). This CDR3 is CASSAGTSGVNTDTQYF. DNA for the CDR3: TGTGCCAGCAGCGCCGGGACTAGCGGGGTCAACACAGATACGCAGTATTTT.

The gene calls are TRBV5-4 and TRBJ2-3; weak D call: TRBD2 (8 bases). The CDR3 length is 14 residues. Looked up from germline, CDR1 is SGHNT and CDR2 is YYREEE (reference sequence). Trimming cost V 2 bases and J 8 bases, with 15 bases left between them. The DNA for the CDR3 is TGTGCCAGCAGCTTCACAGGGGCGGGGGGTACGCAGTATTTT. This codes for CASSFTGAGGTQYF. The full variable domain, with the rest looked up from reference TRBV5-4 and TRBJ2-3, is ETGVTQSPTHLIKTRGQQVTLRCSSQSGHNTVSWYQQALGQGPQFIFQYYREEENGRGNFPPRFSGLQFPNYSSELNVNALELDDSALYLCASSFTGAGGTQYFGPGTRLTVL.

The chain combines TRBV24-1 with TRBJ1-2; D is undetermined. With 4 bases removed from V and 4 bases from J, the gap between germline ends came to 9 bases. The CDR3 has 13 amino acids. Germline V gene sequence: CDR1 KGHDR, CDR2 SFDVKD. The CDR3 DNA reads TGTGCCACCAGTGAGGGCGAAGGCTATGGCTACACCTTC. Its translation: CATSEGEGYGYTF.

The chain links TRBV9 to TRBJ2-4; 9 bases agree with TRBD1. Germline assignment: CDR1 SGDLS and CDR2 YYNGEE. This CDR3 has 15 residues. Germline trimming cut 3 bases from V and 8 bases from J; bases unmatched to any gene: 9. The CDR3 region has the DNA TGTGCCAGCAGCGCTACCCCTCGGACAGGGGACATTCAGTACTTC. Its translation is CASSATPRTGDIQYF. Filled out from reference TRBV9 and TRBJ2-4, the complete variable domain reads DSGVTQTPKHLITATGQRVTLRCSPRSGDLSVYWYQQSLDQGLQFLIQYYNGEERAKGNILERFSAQQFPDLHSELNLSSLELGDSALYFCASSATPRTGDIQYFGAGTRLSVL.

The gene calls are TRBV29-1 and TRBJ1-5, with D unresolved. V lost 4 bases, J lost 2 bases, and 9 bases lay in between. Germline V gene lookup returns CDR1 SQVTM and CDR2 ANQGSEA. This CDR3 region has 13 residues. The CDR3 protein is CSVGEDGNQPQHF. The CDR3 coding sequence is TGCAGCGTTGGTGAGGATGGCAATCAGCCCCAGCATTTT. Variable domain in full (rest from reference TRBV29-1 and TRBJ1-5): SAVISQKPSRDICQRGTSLTIQCQVDSQVTMMFWYRQQPGQSLTLIATANQGSEATYESGFVIDKFPISRPNLTFSTLTVSNMSPEDSSIYLCSVGEDGNQPQHFGDGTRLSIL.

The chain employs TRBV7-9 and TRBJ2-3, with 12 bases that match TRBD2. The length of the CDR3 is 15 residues. With V trimmed by 8 bases and J by 6 bases, 9 bases remained unmatched. Germline loops: CDR1 SEHNR, CDR2 FQNEAQ (reference sequence). CDR3 nucleotide sequence: TGTGCCAGCGCGCTCCCTAGCGGGGGGGCCGATACGCAGTATTTT. Protein: CASALPSGGADTQYF.

This clone has only one observation. The chain is built from TRBV15 and TRBJ1-4; 10 nucleotides match TRBD1. V lost 1 base and J lost 8; bases outside the gene matches: 7. Germline CDR1 reads LNHNV; CDR2 reads YYDKDF (reference sequence). The CDR3 is made up of 16 amino acids. The CDR3 DNA follows: TGTGCCACCAGCAGAGCAATGGGACAGGGGCACGAAAAACTGTTTTTT. Translated, it gives CATSRAMGQGHEKLFF.

This chain connects TRBV5-8 to TRBJ1-1; a possible D gene is TRBD1 (6 bases). The CDR3 runs 13 residues. In germline, CDR1 is SGHTS, CDR2 YDEGEE. V lost 2 bases and J lost 4, with 9 bases in between. CDR3 residues: CASSFQGPTEAFF. CDR3 nucleotide sequence: TGTGCCAGCAGCTTCCAGGGGCCCACTGAAGCTTTCTTT.

The V and J genes are TRBV5-4 and TRBJ1-4, with 10 bases identical to TRBD1. The junction had 3 bases not matched to a gene; V was cut back by 4 bases and J by 6 bases. This CDR3 has 14 residues. The V gene's germline CDR1 is SGHNT and CDR2 YYREEE (reference sequence). The CDR3 loop reads CASSRQGAYEKLFF. The CDR3 DNA reads TGTGCCAGCAGCCGACAGGGGGCCTATGAAAAACTGTTTTTT.

This clone was detected only once. V and J are TRBV5-4 and TRBJ2-2, with D tentatively TRBD2 (5 bases). Trimming shortened V by 0 bases and J by 6 bases, and 12 bases separated the two germline ends. The CDR3 extends over 15 amino acids. Germline V CDR1 and CDR2: SGHNT, YYREEE (reference sequence). The CDR3 DNA sequence: TGTGCCAGCAGCTTGGGGATACCGAGGGCCGGGGAGCTGTTTTTT. Protein product: CASSLGIPRAGELFF.

J is TRBJ1-2 and V is TRBV5-1; the D is unclear. Trimming pared 0 bases from V and 4 bases from J, leaving 10 bases between. The CDR3 extends over 14 amino acids. Germline assignment: CDR1 SGHRS and CDR2 YFSETQ. Here the CDR3 reads CASSLGTAAYGYTF. Here the CDR3 DNA reads TGCGCCAGCAGCTTGGGTACAGCAGCCTATGGCTACACCTTC.

The genes are TRBV13 and TRBJ2-1; 11 bases are a match to TRBD2. Germline V gene data show CDR1 as PRHDT and CDR2 as FYEKMQ (reference sequence). V shed 5 bases, J shed 1 base, and the junction held 4 bases outside the gene matches. This CDR3 spans 16 amino acids. CDR3 sequence: CASSPIAGGSYNEQFF. The CDR3 DNA sequence: TGTGCCAGCAGCCCTATAGCGGGGGGGTCCTACAATGAGCAGTTCTTC.

This clone is a singleton in its sample. This chain links TRBV5-1 with TRBJ2-5; 12 bases are a match to TRBD2. This CDR3 is built from 16 residues. The V gene's germline CDR1 is SGHRS and CDR2 YFSETQ. V was pared by 0 bases and J by 5 bases, with 5 bases of the junction left unmatched. This chain's CDR3 is CASSLGTSGDGETQYF. The CDR3 DNA reads as TGCGCCAGCAGCTTGGGGACTAGCGGGGATGGGGAGACCCAGTACTTC.

The chain employs TRBV7-2 and TRBJ2-1, with 7 bases identical to TRBD2. Per germline, CDR1 SGHTA and CDR2 FQGNSA. Trimming took 0 bases from V and 9 from J; bases not matched to a gene: 5. The CDR3 totals 14 residues. CDR3 nucleotides: TGTGCCAGCAGCTTAGCTAAGCGGGGCTCTGAGCAGTTCTTC. Translating it yields CASSLAKRGSEQFF. Full variable domain (outside the CDR3, taken from reference TRBV7-2 and TRBJ2-1): GAGVSQSPSNKVTEKGKDVELRCDPISGHTALYWYRQSLGQGLEFLIYFQGNSAPDKSGLPSDRFSAERTGGSVSTLTIQRTQQEDSAVYLCASSLAKRGSEQFFGPGTRLTVL.

The rearrangement uses TRBV7-8 and TRBJ2-5; unclear D gene. V shed 5 bases and J shed 5 bases, with 9 bases lying between them. Germline V lookup: CDR1 SGHVS, CDR2 FQNEAQ. The CDR3 runs to 12 residues. CDR3 DNA: TGTGCCAGCAGCCGGTCCTCCGAGACCCAGTACTTC. Translating it yields CASSRSSETQYF.

This clone was counted a few times. The CDR3 is CASALGHSFNSPLHF. The CDR3 region has the DNA TGTGCCAGCGCCCTGGGTCACAGCTTTAATTCACCCCTCCACTTT. The chain employs TRBV27 and TRBJ1-6; D ambiguous. V lost 8 bases and J 6 bases, leaving 17 bases between the germline ends. The CDR3 consists of 15 residues. CDR1 MNHEY and CDR2 SMNVEV come from the germline V gene (reference sequence).

This rearrangement joins TRBV18 to TRBJ2-6; 8 positions agree with TRBD2. The CDR3 is 17 amino acids. V shed 3 bases and J 0 bases; nucleotides not matched to a gene: 4. Germline V CDR1 and CDR2: KGHSH, LQKENI. The CDR3 coding sequence is TGTGCCAGCTCACCGACGGGGGGGTTCTCTGGGGCCAACGTCCTGACTTTC. This sequence encodes CASSPTGGFSGANVLTF.

The CDR3 sequence: CASSYGLPEAFF. CDR3 DNA sequence: TGTGCCAGCAGTTACGGACTGCCAGAAGCTTTCTTT. The chain carries TRBV6-2 or TRBV6-3 and TRBJ1-1; D is uncertain. Per germline, CDR1 MNHEY and CDR2 SVGEGT. V was clipped by 2 bases and J by 8 bases, with 9 bases between them. This CDR3 contains 12 residues.

The V and J genes are TRBV15 and TRBJ1-2; D perhaps matches TRBD1 (5 bases). V was trimmed by 1 base and J by 6 bases, leaving 9 bases between them. In germline, CDR1 is LNHNV, CDR2 YYDKDF (reference sequence). There are 13 residues in the CDR3. CDR3 sequence (DNA): TGTGCCACCAGCAGAGCCCAGGGCCATGGCTACACCTTC. Protein sequence: CATSRAQGHGYTF.

The CDR3 DNA sequence: TGCAGCCAGTGGAGCCCGGACAGCTATGGCTACACCTTC. Translation gives CSQWSPDSYGYTF. The chain uses TRBV29-1 and TRBJ1-2, with a tentative D call TRBD1 (6 bases). Germline lookup yields CDR1 SQVTM and CDR2 ANQGSEA. Trimming pared 8 bases from V and 4 bases from J, leaving 17 bases between. The CDR3 totals 13 residues.

The chain couples TRBV10-3 to TRBJ1-4; possibly TRBD1 for D (5 bases). The CDR3 covers 15 residues. Germline V lookup: CDR1 ENHRY, CDR2 SYGVKD. With 2 bases removed from V and 7 bases from J, the gap between germline ends came to 14 bases. The CDR3 protein is CAISEGGRVGEKLFF. The CDR3 coding sequence is TGTGCCATCAGTGAGGGTGGCAGGGTAGGTGAAAAACTGTTTTTT.